This T cell receptor beta chain was obtained from a study of blood T cell repertoires in COVID-19. Study at large: T cells, B-cell-depleted T cells, or PBMCs supplied cDNA or gDNA.

V gave up 2 bases and J gave up 2 bases; unmatched junction bases: 9. The CDR3 has 16 residues. Germline-derived CDR1 and CDR2 are KGHSH and LQKENI. Produced via immunoSEQ multiplex PCR; TCRdb's table is partial and in-frame only. The table includes around 150,000 clones, roughly four fifths detected once. The sequenced material came from peripheral blood. This clonotype was sampled from a woman of 80 years or more with active or convalescent COVID-19. This chain joins TRBV18 and TRBJ2-7; 7 nucleotides line up with TRBD1. This CDR3 is CASSPTTTGQPYEQYF. The CDR3 coding sequence is TGTGCCAGCTCACCAACCACGACAGGGCAACCCTACGAGCAGTACTTC.